The 5 T cell receptor beta chains below all came from one sample that was sequenced in a study of shared clonotypes between healthy human individuals. Clones were sequenced by immunoSEQ multiplex PCR, and TCRdb holds only the in-frame ones, with some missing. The sample includes 550,000 to 700,000 clones, 73% of them seen just once. The sample consisted of memory CD4+ T cells sorted from blood. Specified subset: CD45RA-negative fraction. These receptors were collected from a woman aged 25 to 45 in good health.

The V and J genes are TRBV7-1 and TRBJ2-6, with D hard to call. TRBV7-1 is marked as an open reading frame, function uncertain. CDR3 length: 17 residues. V was trimmed by 5 bases and J by 1 base, leaving 15 bases between them. The chain's CDR3 is CASSPYEHESGANVLTF. CDR3 in DNA: TGTGCCAGCAGCCCCTACGAACACGAGTCTGGGGCCAACGTCCTGACTTTC.

This clone has only a few counts. The V and J genes are TRBV6-5 and TRBJ1-1; D remains unclear. Germline lookup yields CDR1 MNHEY and CDR2 SVGAGI. V lost 3 bases to trimming and J lost 1 base, with 9 bases between them. This CDR3 spans 14 amino acids. CDR3 sequence (DNA): TGTGCCAGCAGTTATAGTGTAGGGAACACTGAAGCTTTCTTT. It specifies CASSYSVGNTEAFF.

The rearrangement uses TRBV15 and TRBJ1-2, with D unclear. Between the trimmed V and J ends, which lost 1 base and 8 bases, there was a span of 14 bases. The CDR3 is 14 residues long. Germline lookup yields CDR1 LNHNV and CDR2 YYDKDF (reference sequence). The CDR3 sequence: CATSRVTDLGGYTF. CDR3 in DNA: TGTGCCACCAGCAGAGTCACGGATCTCGGGGGCTACACCTTC.

The rearrangement joins TRBV28 to TRBJ2-7, with 8 bases lining up with TRBD2. Germline-derived CDR1 and CDR2 are MDHEN and SYDVKM. After removal of 2 bases from V and 4 bases from J, the junction contained 7 bases not matched to a gene. The CDR3 runs 15 residues. CDR3 residues: CASSLKRESLYEQYF. Here the CDR3 DNA reads TGTGCCAGCAGTTTAAAGCGGGAGAGTCTATACGAGCAGTACTTC. Based on the CDR3 plus reference TRBV28 and TRBJ2-7, the full variable domain is DVKVTQSSRYLVKRTGEKVFLECVQDMDHENMFWYRQDPGLGLRLIYFSYDVKMKEKGDIPEGYSVSREKKERFSLILESASTNQTSMYLCASSLKRESLYEQYFGPGTRLTVT.

Comment on this clone: Its ends do not fully match the called genes, so a read error is possible. This rearrangement joins TRBV7-9 to TRBJ2-7; D not resolved. Germline values: CDR1 SEHNR, CDR2 FQNEAQ (reference sequence). This CDR3 has 11 residues. CDR3 coding DNA: TGTGCCAGCAGTTTAGCCCACGAGCAGTACTTC. It is translated as CASSLAHEQYF.